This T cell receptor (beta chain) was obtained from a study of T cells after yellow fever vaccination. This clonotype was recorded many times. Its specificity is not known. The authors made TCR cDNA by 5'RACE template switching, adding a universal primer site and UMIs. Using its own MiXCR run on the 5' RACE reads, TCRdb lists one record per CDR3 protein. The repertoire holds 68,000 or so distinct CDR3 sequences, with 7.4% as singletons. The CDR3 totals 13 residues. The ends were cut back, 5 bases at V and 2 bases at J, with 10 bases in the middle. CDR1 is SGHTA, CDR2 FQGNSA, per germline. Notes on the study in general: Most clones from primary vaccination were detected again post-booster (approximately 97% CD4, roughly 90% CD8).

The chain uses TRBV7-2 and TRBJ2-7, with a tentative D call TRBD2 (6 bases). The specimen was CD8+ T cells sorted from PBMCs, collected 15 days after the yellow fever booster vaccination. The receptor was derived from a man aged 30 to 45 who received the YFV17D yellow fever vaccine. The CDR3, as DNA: TGTGCCAGCAGCCCTGGGGAGGCCTACGAGCAGTACTTC. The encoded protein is CASSPGEAYEQYF.